The sequence of this T cell receptor beta chain was determined in a study of T-cell memory formation after mild COVID-19. TCRdb fed the 5' RACE reads into MiXCR, producing one record per CDR3 protein. The table lists 180,000 or so distinct CDR3 sequences, more than 9% of them singletons. A note on this clonotype: The antigen is undetermined.

Germline assignment: CDR1 SEHNR and CDR2 FQNEAQ (reference sequence). V gave up 1 base and J gave up 4 bases, with 15 bases separating them. This CDR3 has 16 amino acids. The study's findings and limits: From day 15 to 85, contracting clones were balanced between CD4 and CD8, whereas later expanders leaned toward CD4+.

This chain uses TRBV7-9 with TRBJ2-3, with D perhaps matching TRBD2 (6 bases). The sequence came from a man younger than 35 who had mild COVID-19 (a few samples of this study predate the infection). Cell type and time point are not known. Sequenced input: PBMCs or a T cell subset sorted from them (not recorded which). The CDR3 bases are TGTGCCAGCAGCTTAGGCCGACTAGTTTACGCAGATACGCAGTATTTT. It codes for CASSLGRLVYADTQYF.